This T cell receptor beta chain was documented in a study of cytomegalovirus exposure and HLA in healthy donors. Findings of the study overall: Being productive about 87% or about 30% of the time was typical of most TCR beta V segments in an earlier analysis. Later work showed greater clonal expansion in HLA-associated TCR beta chains than in equally common others. In vitro assays verified that a few CMV-associated chains recognized CMV antigens specifically.

Germline V gene data show CDR1 as KGHSH and CDR2 as LQKENI. CDR3 size: 13 residues. Trimming removed 6 bases from V and 10 bases from J; junction bases left unmatched: 9. Worth noting for this clone: The antigen is undetermined.

PCR used 60 Vbeta primers and 13 Jbeta primers. Sequenced by immunoSEQ multiplex PCR; TCRdb stores in-frame clones only, minus some. The sample has 100,000 to 150,000 clones, approximately 80% seen once. This receptor was obtained from a man aged 18 to 30 in good health and CMV-seronegative. What was sequenced was PBMCs. The genes are TRBV18 and TRBJ1-5; 7 bases are shared with TRBD1. CDR3 sequence (DNA): TGTGCCAGCTCTCGGGGTACAGGGGATCCCCAGCATTTT. Its translation: CASSRGTGDPQHF.